Following are 21 T cell receptor beta chains from one sample sequenced in a study of OX40 agonist ivuxolimab in advanced cancers. TCRdb's copy holds only in-frame clones and misses some; the assay was immunoSEQ multiplex PCR. Among about 10,000 clones, 86% were seen once, and the ten largest hold 9.5% to 15%. The sample consisted of CD4+ or CD8+ T cells sorted from blood, taken in a trial of the OX40 agonist ivuxolimab. The source of these receptors is an adult with an advanced solid tumor such as melanoma, head and neck, liver or kidney cancer.

The V gene is TRBV29-1, the J gene TRBJ2-7, with TRBD1 matching 11 bases. The CDR3 length is 14 residues. V lost 6 bases and J lost 3; bases outside the gene matches: 7. Looked up from germline, CDR1 is SQVTM and CDR2 is ANQGSEA. CDR3 nucleotide sequence: TGCAGCGTGCAGACCGGGACAGGGGGCTACGAGCAGTACTTC. Its protein product is CSVQTGTGGYEQYF.

The chain couples TRBV10-1 to TRBJ2-1, with 7 positions matching TRBD2. The CDR3 consists of 16 residues. With 8 bases clipped from V and 0 bases from J, the junction kept 10 bases outside the gene matches. The germline gives CDR1 WNHNN, CDR2 SYGVQD (reference sequence). CDR3 DNA: TGCGCCAGCGGCCTAGCGGTTCTTATCTCCTACAATGAGCAGTTCTTC. It is translated as CASGLAVLISYNEQFF.

The chain links TRBV27 to TRBJ2-1; 7 bases match TRBD1. J was trimmed by 5 bases and V by 6 bases; bases with no gene match: 7. The CDR3 is 14 amino acids. The germline CDR1 and CDR2 sequences are MNHEY and SMNVEV (reference sequence). The CDR3 reads CASSLDRADNEQFF. The CDR3 DNA reads TGTGCCAGCAGCCTAGACAGGGCCGACAATGAGCAGTTCTTC.

This sequence joins TRBV11-2 and TRBJ2-3; 11 nucleotides align to TRBD2. The CDR3 runs 16 residues. Germline lookup yields CDR1 SGHAT and CDR2 FQNNGV. V gave up 4 bases and J gave up 2 bases; unmatched junction bases: 5. CDR3 sequence: CASSWLAGGITDTQYF. CDR3 DNA: TGTGCCAGCAGCTGGCTAGCGGGGGGTATCACAGATACGCAGTATTTT.

V gene TRBV28 combines with J gene TRBJ1-1; D may be TRBD1 (6 bases). Trimming stripped 4 bases from V and 8 bases from J, with 14 bases between. Per germline, CDR1 MDHEN and CDR2 SYDVKM. This CDR3 is built from 13 residues. DNA of the CDR3: TGTGCCAGCAGTTCCCGGGGGGGGCGAGAAGCTTTCTTT. Protein: CASSSRGGREAFF.

The rearrangement uses TRBV7-8 and TRBJ1-4; TRBD1 might be the D (5 bases). Trimming took 2 bases from V and 5 from J, leaving 24 bases between them. The CDR3 extends over 19 amino acids. In germline, CDR1 is SGHVS, CDR2 FQNEAQ. CDR3 DNA sequence: TGTGCCAGCAGCTTACTTCCCCAGACTACGGGACTGCCGAATGAAAAACTGTTTTTT. Its protein product is CASSLLPQTTGLPNEKLFF.

This chain uses TRBV4-1 with TRBJ2-7; D is uncertain. The germline gives CDR1 MGHRA, CDR2 YSYEKL. The CDR3 runs to 13 residues. V was shortened by 2 bases and J by 0 bases, with 5 bases between the two germline ends. The CDR3: CASSQPHSYEQYF. In DNA, the CDR3 is TGCGCCAGCAGCCAACCGCACTCCTACGAGCAGTACTTC.

The chain is built from TRBV28 and TRBJ1-2; 8 nucleotides agree with TRBD1. V trimming: 5 bases; J trimming: 8 bases; junction bases outside the gene matches: 7. Germline V gene data show CDR1 as MDHEN and CDR2 as SYDVKM. The CDR3 sequence is 13 residues long. The CDR3 protein is CASSPRTGKGYTF. CDR3 bases: TGTGCCAGCAGTCCGCGGACAGGGAAGGGCTACACCTTC.

The CDR3 loop is CASSARTGTSTEAFF. The CDR3, as DNA: TGTGCCAGCAGCGCGAGGACAGGGACGAGTACTGAAGCTTTCTTT. V usage is TRBV4-2 and J usage is TRBJ1-1, with 8 bases lining up with TRBD1. Unmatched junction bases numbered 10, after V lost 5 bases and J lost 5 bases. The CDR3 loop spans 15 amino acids. Germline V gene data show CDR1 as LGHNA and CDR2 as YNFKEQ.

This chain uses TRBV6-1 with TRBJ1-2; TRBD1 is a possible D gene (5 bases). The germline gives CDR1 MNHNS, CDR2 SASEGT. There are 15 residues in the CDR3. Trimming stripped 2 bases from V and 7 bases from J, with 17 bases between. As DNA, the CDR3 is TGTGCCAGCAGTGAAATTACAGCGAGGGGAACTGGCTACACCTTC. Its translation is CASSEITARGTGYTF.

V usage is TRBV7-8 and J usage is TRBJ2-5; D is unclear. The ends were cut back, 1 base at V and 2 bases at J, with 20 bases in the middle. The CDR3 is 18 residues long. CDR1 and CDR2 from the germline V gene are SGHVS and FQNEAQ. The CDR3 protein is CASSLVDRPDRLQETQYF. The CDR3 DNA reads as TGTGCCAGCAGCTTAGTGGATCGGCCCGACCGTTTACAAGAGACCCAGTACTTC.

The chain has TRBV5-5 and TRBJ2-7; TRBD2 might be the D (7 bases). Per the germline V gene, CDR1 is SGHKS and CDR2 is YYEKEE (reference sequence). The CDR3 runs 14 residues. Trimming pared 4 bases from V and 2 bases from J, leaving 13 bases between. CDR3 sequence (DNA): TGTGCCAGCAGCCCCTTAGGGGGGGCCTACGAGCAGTACTTC. Translation: CASSPLGGAYEQYF.

V and J are TRBV6-5 and TRBJ1-1, with unresolved D. The CDR3 extends over 13 amino acids. Per germline, CDR1 MNHEY and CDR2 SVGAGI. V was cut by 0 bases and J by 8 bases, with 10 bases left in between. CDR3: CASSYSNLQEAFF. CDR3 bases: TGTGCCAGCAGTTACTCGAACTTGCAAGAAGCTTTCTTT.

The chain is built from TRBV11-2 and TRBJ2-1; D ambiguous. V lost 3 bases to trimming and J lost 8 bases, with 8 bases between them. CDR1 is SGHAT and CDR2 is FQNNGV in the germline V gene. The CDR3 runs 12 residues. CDR3 in amino acids: CASSLSEDEQFF. The CDR3 region has the DNA TGTGCCAGCAGCTTGAGCGAGGATGAGCAGTTCTTC.

The rearrangement joins TRBV27 to TRBJ2-7; 8 positions agree with TRBD2. V shed 6 bases, J shed 3 bases, and the junction held 4 bases outside the gene matches. Germline assignment: CDR1 MNHEY and CDR2 SMNVEV (reference sequence). This CDR3 has 13 residues. The CDR3 spells CASRPGGFYEQYF. Here the CDR3 DNA reads TGTGCCAGCAGGCCGGGAGGGTTCTACGAGCAGTACTTC.

This chain uses TRBV13 with TRBJ2-1; D is unresolved. The CDR3 runs to 12 residues. Germline V gene sequence: CDR1 PRHDT, CDR2 FYEKMQ (reference sequence). The V end lost 0 bases, the J end lost 7 bases, and 4 bases lay between the germline ends. The chain's CDR3 is CASSLGENEQFF. Written as DNA, the CDR3 is TGTGCCAGCAGCTTAGGAGAGAATGAGCAGTTCTTC.

The chain links TRBV7-9 to TRBJ1-1, with a possible D match to TRBD1 (5 bases). With 5 bases removed from V and 5 bases from J, the gap between germline ends came to 9 bases. In germline, CDR1 is SEHNR, CDR2 FQNEAQ (reference sequence). This CDR3 is built from 12 residues. The CDR3 here is CASSPDRTEAFF. For the CDR3, the DNA is TGTGCCAGCAGCCCAGACAGAACTGAAGCTTTCTTT.

This sequence joins TRBV11-3 and TRBJ2-5, with 8 bases fitting TRBD2. This CDR3 has 16 residues. J was trimmed by 1 base and V by 4 bases; bases with no gene match: 8. Germline V lookup: CDR1 SGHNT, CDR2 YENEEA. The DNA for the CDR3 is TGTGCCAGCAGCTCCCTGGGCGGGGGGCGCCAAGAGACCCAGTACTTC. It translates to CASSSLGGGRQETQYF.

On this clone: The same CDR3 arises from other DNA sequences in this sample as well. The chain combines TRBV6-6 with TRBJ1-2; 7 bases line up with TRBD1. Germline values: CDR1 MNHNY, CDR2 SVGAGI (reference sequence). The V and J ends lost 1 base and 5 bases, in that order; junction bases with no gene match: 7. The CDR3 contains 15 residues. CDR3 residues: CASSYFRTGQYGYTF. CDR3 sequence (DNA): TGTGCCAGCAGTTACTTCCGGACAGGCCAATATGGCTACACCTTC.

V usage is TRBV13 and J usage is TRBJ2-3, with TRBD1 identical over 8 bases. J lost 0 bases, V lost 4 bases, and 9 bases had no gene match. This CDR3 comprises 17 residues. Germline-derived CDR1 and CDR2 are PRHDT and FYEKMQ (reference sequence). The CDR3 nucleotides are TGTGCCAGCAGCTCCAACCTTGACAGGGGCAGCACAGATACGCAGTATTTT. This gives the protein CASSSNLDRGSTDTQYF.

V usage is TRBV6-5 and J usage is TRBJ2-7; either TRBD1 or TRBD2 may supply D (5 bases each). Per the germline V gene, CDR1 is MNHEY and CDR2 is SVGAGI. The CDR3 sequence is 14 residues long. Trimming took off 10 bases at V and 2 bases at J, with 18 bases between the two ends. CDR3 in amino acids: CATSSGTAPYEQYF. DNA for the CDR3: TGTGCCACTTCATCCGGGACCGCTCCCTACGAGCAGTACTTC.